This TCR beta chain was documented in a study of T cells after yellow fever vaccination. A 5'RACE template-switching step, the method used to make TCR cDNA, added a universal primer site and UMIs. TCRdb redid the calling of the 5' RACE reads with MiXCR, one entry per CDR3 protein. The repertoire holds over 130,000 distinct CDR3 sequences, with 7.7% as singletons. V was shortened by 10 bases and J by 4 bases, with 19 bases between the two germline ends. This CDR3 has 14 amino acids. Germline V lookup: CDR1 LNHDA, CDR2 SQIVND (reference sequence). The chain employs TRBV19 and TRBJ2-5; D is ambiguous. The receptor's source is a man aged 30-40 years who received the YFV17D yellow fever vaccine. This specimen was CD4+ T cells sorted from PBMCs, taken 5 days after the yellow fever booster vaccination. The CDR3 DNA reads TGTGCCACCCAACCCTCCAGGAGTGTAGAGACCCAGTACTTC. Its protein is CATQPSRSVETQYF.